What follows is one T cell receptor (beta chain) and its context. This clone was counted a few times. The target of this receptor is not known. Per-base qualities were not stored, and no clone one base away is much larger. These data come from a study of blood T cell repertoires in COVID-19 (dated by TCRdb to between 2020 and 2021). Broadly, across the study: The collaborator samples originated in the United States, Italy and Spain and spanned the acute and convalescent phases of COVID-19. The prospective study material was composed of cDNA or gDNA derived from T cells, B-cell-depleted T cells, or PBMCs. Deeply sampled blood TCRbeta repertoires from subjects exposed to, actively infected with, or recovered from COVID-19 were included in the dataset. The repertoires were made available in a free public database intended to serve as a resource for research on the immune response to SARS-CoV-2. Samples were obtained from the ongoing ImmuneRACE study (first 160 participants) and from 1,254 subjects provided by 6 global collaborators. A de-identified subject ID, COVID-19 status, age in years and sex were almost always included in the sample metadata. Where available, HLA class I and class II types were taken from metadata supplied by the sample provider and were not determined by assay-based typing.

TCRbeta CDR3 regions were amplified from genomic DNA by means of the immunoSEQ Assay, a bias-controlled multiplex PCR. The study's own analysis went as follows. The number of nucleated cells in each sample was estimated by amplification of reference gene primers within the assay. To quantify the absolute abundance of each unique TCRbeta CDR3 rearrangement, sequence reads were collapsed and filtered. For each sample, productive Simpson clonality was calculated as the square root of Simpson's diversity index across productive rearrangements. Imported from immuneACCESS, the table was reduced by TCRdb to in-frame sequences with V and J called. These copies leave out some clones; in studies compared against another copy, an unresolved V gene accounts for under half, and the cause of the remainder is not known. Clone size and V and J calls were adopted from that table, with D and trimming inferred from the DNA. The sample yields around 81,000 clones; approximately 86% were counted once. The ten most abundant clones make up 1.9% of the sample.

Whole blood was collected in K2EDTA tubes by collaborating institutions according to the institutions' own protocols. For TCRbeta analysis, collaborators shipped samples as frozen whole blood, isolated PBMCs, or DNA extracted from either of those sample types. V and J lose 5 bases and 12 bases, and a span of 13 bases separates them. Looking up the germline V gene (reference sequence) yields CDR1 SEHNR and CDR2 FQNEAQ. The cysteine opens and the phenylalanine closes a CDR3 of 12 amino acids. Of the read, only the CDR3 DNA is kept; its 36 bases are in frame from base 1. General findings and caveats noted by the study authors: The amount of clinical and demographic metadata varied by source and participant and was provided uncurated.

The specimen was peripheral blood. The chain links TRBV7-9 with TRBJ1-4; TRBD1 is a possible D gene, resting on 6 matching bases. The source of this sequence is a woman aged 55-70 years with acute or convalescent COVID-19. This receptor carries the CDR3 CASSPNPGELFF. The nucleotide sequence is TGTGCCAGCAGCCCTAATCCAGGGGAACTGTTTTTT.